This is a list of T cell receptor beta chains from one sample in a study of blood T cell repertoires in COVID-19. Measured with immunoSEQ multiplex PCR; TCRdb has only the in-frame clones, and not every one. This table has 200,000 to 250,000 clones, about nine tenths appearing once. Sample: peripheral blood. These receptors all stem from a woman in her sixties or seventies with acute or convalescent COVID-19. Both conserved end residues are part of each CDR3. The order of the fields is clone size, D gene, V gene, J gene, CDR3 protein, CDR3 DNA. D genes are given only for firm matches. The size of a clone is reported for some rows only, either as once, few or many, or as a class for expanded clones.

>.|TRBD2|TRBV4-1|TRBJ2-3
CASRRVPGLAGEGYF
TGCGCCAGCAGGCGTGTCCCGGGACTAGCGGGGGAAGGGTATTTT
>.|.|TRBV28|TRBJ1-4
CASSTPANEKLFF
TGTGCCAGCAGCACCCCGGCTAATGAAAAACTGTTTTTT
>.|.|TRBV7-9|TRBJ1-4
CASSLADPGREKLFF
TGTGCCAGCAGCTTAGCTGACCCAGGGAGGGAAAAACTGTTTTTT
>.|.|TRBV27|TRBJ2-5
CASSFYSGKETQYF
TGTGCCAGCAGTTTTTATAGCGGAAAAGAGACCCAGTACTTC
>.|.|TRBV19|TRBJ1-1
CATDEGGTEAFF
TGTGCCACAGACGAAGGGGGAACTGAAGCTTTCTTT
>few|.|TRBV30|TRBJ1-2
CAWSMTALDYGYTF
TGTGCCTGGAGTATGACAGCGCTGGACTATGGCTACACCTTC
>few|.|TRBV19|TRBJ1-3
CASSIRGRGGNTIYF
TGTGCCAGTAGTATTCGGGGCAGGGGTGGAAACACCATATATTTT
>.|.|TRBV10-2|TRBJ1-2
CASRATGSNGYTF
TGCGCCAGCAGAGCCACAGGGAGCAATGGCTACACCTTC
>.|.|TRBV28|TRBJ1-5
CATLGGQVVQPQHF
TGTGCCACCTTGGGGGGGCAGGTGGTTCAGCCCCAGCATTTT
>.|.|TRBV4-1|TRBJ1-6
CASSQAGWLDSPLHF
TGCGCCAGCAGCCAAGCGGGGTGGTTGGATTCACCCCTCCACTTT
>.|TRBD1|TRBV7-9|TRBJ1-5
CASSPTGVRNQPQHF
TGTGCCAGCAGCCCGACAGGGGTGCGCAATCAGCCCCAGCATTTT
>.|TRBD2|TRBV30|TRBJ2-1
CACPGTSGRGYNEQFF
TGTGCCTGTCCGGGGACTAGCGGGAGAGGCTACAATGAGCAGTTCTTC
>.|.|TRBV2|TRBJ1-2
CASSDQGRGGYTF
TGTGCCAGCAGTGACCAGGGGAGGGGCGGCTACACCTTC
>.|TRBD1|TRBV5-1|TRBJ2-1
CASSNGQGSYNEQFF
TGCGCCAGCAGCAATGGACAGGGTTCCTACAATGAGCAGTTCTTC
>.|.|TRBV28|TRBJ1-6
CASSLPRSGVYNSPLHF
TGTGCCAGCAGTTTGCCTCGCTCAGGGGTGTATAATTCACCCCTCCACTTT
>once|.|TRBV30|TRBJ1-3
CAWSVGGDTIYF
TGTGCCTGGAGTGTAGGGGGGGACACCATATATTTT